This TCR beta chain was identified during a study of blood T cell repertoires in COVID-19. Study at large: From the United States, Italy and Spain came samples of acute and convalescent COVID-19. Sources were T cells, B-cell-depleted T cells, or PBMCs; the material itself was cDNA or gDNA.

The germline V gene encodes CDR1 SGHTA and CDR2 FQGNSA. Trimming removed 3 bases from V and 1 base from J; junction bases left unmatched: 2. The CDR3 spans 14 residues. Study processing details: The assay estimated nucleated cells by amplifying reference gene primers. Clones were read by immunoSEQ multiplex PCR, and TCRdb kept only the in-frame ones, dropping some. V, J and clone size derive from that table, while D and trimming were established from the DNA sequence. This sample carries 260,000 or so clones, 82% of them seen once, and the ten largest clones take approximately 4.5%. The clonotype comes from a woman aged 70 to 79 with acute or convalescent COVID-19. The specimen sequenced was peripheral blood. The chain couples TRBV7-2 to TRBJ1-2, with 7 bases matching TRBD1. CDR3 sequence (DNA): TGTGCCAGCAGCTTGGACAGGAATAACTATGGCTACACCTTC. Protein product: CASSLDRNNYGYTF.